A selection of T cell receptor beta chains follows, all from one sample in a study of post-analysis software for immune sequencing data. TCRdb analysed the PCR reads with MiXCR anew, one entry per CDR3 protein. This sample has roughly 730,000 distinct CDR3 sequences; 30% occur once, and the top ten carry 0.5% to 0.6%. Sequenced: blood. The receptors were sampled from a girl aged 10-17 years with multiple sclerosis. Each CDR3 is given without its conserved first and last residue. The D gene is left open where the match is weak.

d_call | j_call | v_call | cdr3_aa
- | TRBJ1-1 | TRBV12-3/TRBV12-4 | ASSLTQGWPEAF
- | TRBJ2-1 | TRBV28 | ASSLSRQGGNEQF
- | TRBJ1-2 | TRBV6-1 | ATNGVVFGYT
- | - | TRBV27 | ASSLYTGETQY
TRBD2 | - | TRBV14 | ASSATWYETSGKNIQY
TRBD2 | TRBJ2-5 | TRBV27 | ASSDLGGRETQY
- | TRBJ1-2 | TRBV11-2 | ASSLGGAGALPYGYT
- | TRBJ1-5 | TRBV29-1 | SGGEGNQPQH
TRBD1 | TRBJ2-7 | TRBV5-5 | ASSSTGDYEQY
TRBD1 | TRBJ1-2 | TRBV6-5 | ASSRGQAGYT
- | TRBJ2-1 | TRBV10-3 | AISESYLARAANEQF
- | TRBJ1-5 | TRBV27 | ASSLSRASQPQH
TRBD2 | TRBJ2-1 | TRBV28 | ASSSFAGGHGYNEQF
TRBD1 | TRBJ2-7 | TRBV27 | ASSSPSGQGSYEQY
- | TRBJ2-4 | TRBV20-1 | SARWTGSPYAKNIQY
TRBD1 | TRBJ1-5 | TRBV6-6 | ASSYLPGGASQPQH
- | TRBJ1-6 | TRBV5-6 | ASSLWPPGSRSPLH
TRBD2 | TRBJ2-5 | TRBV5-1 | ASSFGLAGLQETQY
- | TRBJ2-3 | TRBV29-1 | SVPSGYTDTQY
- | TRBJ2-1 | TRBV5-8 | ASSLGRRAGDEQF
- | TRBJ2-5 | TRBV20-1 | SASVAGRTETQY
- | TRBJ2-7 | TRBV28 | ASSEGGEQY
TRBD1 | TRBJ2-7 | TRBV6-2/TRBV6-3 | ASRDNRGEHEQY
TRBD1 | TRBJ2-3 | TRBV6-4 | ASSGQGGTDTQY
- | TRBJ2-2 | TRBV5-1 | ASSLARIEGELF
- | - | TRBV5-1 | ASSLEPGDLYEQY
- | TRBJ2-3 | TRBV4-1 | ASSQGGATDTQY
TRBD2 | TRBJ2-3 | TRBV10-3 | AISGSGMADTQY
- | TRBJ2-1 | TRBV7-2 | ASSFAGARSYNEQF
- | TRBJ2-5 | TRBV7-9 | ASSFWPRGETQY
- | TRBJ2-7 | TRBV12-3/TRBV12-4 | ASSGTAKEQY
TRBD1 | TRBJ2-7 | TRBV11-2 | ASSLGPDRGLYEQY
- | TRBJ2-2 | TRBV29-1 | SVEDLYRELF
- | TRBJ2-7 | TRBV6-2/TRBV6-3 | ASSYISYEQY
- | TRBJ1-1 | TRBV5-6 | ASSLPLGTEAF
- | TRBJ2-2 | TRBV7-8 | ASSSRLGAGELF
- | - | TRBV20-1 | SASRNELQETQY
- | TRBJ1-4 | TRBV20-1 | SATHGVPTNEKLF
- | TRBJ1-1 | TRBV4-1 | ASSPNRGSPEAF
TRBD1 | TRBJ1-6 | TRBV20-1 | SASRDRDISPLH
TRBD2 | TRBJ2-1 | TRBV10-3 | AISERAREEYNEQF
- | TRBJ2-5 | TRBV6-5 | ASSYAGNQETQY
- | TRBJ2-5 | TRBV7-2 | ASSPGVWVEEAQY
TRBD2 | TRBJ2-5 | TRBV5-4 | ASSTTGLADAETQY
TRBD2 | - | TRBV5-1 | ASSSGGAWGETQY
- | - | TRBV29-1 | SVQGTETQY
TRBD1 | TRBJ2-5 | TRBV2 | ASTTGYAETQY
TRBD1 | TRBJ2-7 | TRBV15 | ATSRGAGGSYEQY
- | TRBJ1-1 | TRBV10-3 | AISEPRVDGVTEAF
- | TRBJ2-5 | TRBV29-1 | SGGGGWETQY
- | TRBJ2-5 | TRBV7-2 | ASSSTLGRGARGEQY
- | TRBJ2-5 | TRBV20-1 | SALGGGGQTQY
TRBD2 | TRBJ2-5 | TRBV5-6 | ASSLELAGKYNEQY
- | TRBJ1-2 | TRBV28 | ASSLRAPGGGYT
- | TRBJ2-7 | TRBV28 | ASSFRGGRGGY
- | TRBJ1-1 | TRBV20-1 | SAHALLTARTEAF
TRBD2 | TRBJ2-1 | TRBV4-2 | ASSQAASGSRRDEQF
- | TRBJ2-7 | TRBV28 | ASSLLHTMQY
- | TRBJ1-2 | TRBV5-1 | ASSPTNEVRGYT
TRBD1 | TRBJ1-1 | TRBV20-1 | SAFPGQGNTEAF